These 9 T cell receptor beta chains were all obtained from the same sample, sequenced in a study of blood T cells in healthy people across ages. Alongside a J-beta primer mix, a sample-barcoded 5' primer served in a second PCR lasting 7 to 11 cycles. Each CDR3 protein gets one entry after TCRdb re-called the 5' RACE reads with MiXCR. The sample shows hundreds of thousands of distinct CDR3 sequences, about half of them seen only once. The sequencing sample was made of blood. These receptors all stem from an older woman in good health.

This clonotype was recorded many times. This chain connects TRBV15 to TRBJ2-3; TRBD2 matches 10 bases. With 1 base clipped from V and 2 bases from J, the junction kept 3 bases outside the gene matches. Germline values: CDR1 LNHNV, CDR2 YYDKDF (reference sequence). The CDR3 has 16 residues. CDR3 DNA: TGTGCCACCAGCAGAGCGACTAGCGGGTACACAGATACGCAGTATTTT. Translated: CATSRATSGYTDTQYF.

This chain connects TRBV10-3 to TRBJ2-3, with 14 bases lining up with TRBD2. This CDR3 comprises 17 residues. The V segment lost 6 bases and the J segment 2 bases; nucleotides outside the gene matches: 7. From germline, CDR1 is ENHRY and CDR2 SYGVKD. The DNA for the CDR3 is TGTGCCATCAGACCCGGACTAGCGGGAGGAACCACAGATACGCAGTATTTT. Residues: CAIRPGLAGGTTDTQYF.

This chain links TRBV5-1 with TRBJ1-1; 8 bases match TRBD1. This CDR3 comprises 15 residues. The V gene end was trimmed by 4 bases and the J gene end by 11 bases; junction bases not matched to a gene: 16. The germline V gene has CDR1 SGHRS and CDR2 YFSETQ. In DNA, the CDR3 is TGCGCCAGCAGCCTGGACGGGGACAGGACCGGGGAGGCTTTCTTT. Translated, it gives CASSLDGDRTGEAFF.

There are a few counts of this clonotype. Its ends do not fully match the called genes, so a read error is possible. The chain has TRBV7-9 and TRBJ2-5; D not resolved. This CDR3 region has 12 residues. The germline V gene has CDR1 SEHNR and CDR2 FQNEAQ (reference sequence). This CDR3 reads CSSSSEDETQYF. The CDR3 DNA is TGTTCCAGCAGCTCCGAGGATGAGACCCAGTACTTC. Together with reference TRBV7-9 and TRBJ2-5, the CDR3 gives the full variable domain: DTGVSQNPRHKITKRGQNVTFRCDPISEHNRLYWYRQTLGQGPEFLTYFQNEAQLEKSRLLSDRFSAERPKGSFSTLEIQRTEQGDSAMYLCSSSSEDETQYFGPGTRLLVL.

This rearrangement joins TRBV20-1 to TRBJ1-3; D is undetermined. Trimming shortened V by 4 bases and J by 4 bases, and 20 bases separated the two germline ends. CDR3 length: 16 amino acids. CDR1 DFQATT and CDR2 SNEGSKA come from the germline V gene (reference sequence). The CDR3 coding sequence is TGCAGTGCTATTGGATCAAACATCGGCCCGGGAAACACCATATATTTT. Protein product: CSAIGSNIGPGNTIYF.

In the case of this clonotype: It may be a read error: a sequence one base away is much more abundant. The rearrangement joins TRBV7-2 to TRBJ2-6, with unresolved D. CDR3 size: 15 residues. CDR1 is SGHTA and CDR2 is FQGNSA in the germline V gene. CDR3 sequence reads: CAGSLGHSGANVLTF. CDR3 in DNA: TGTGCCGGCAGCTTAGGCCACTCTGGGGCCAACGTCCTGACTTTC.

The chain joins TRBV27 to TRBJ2-2; D might be TRBD2 (8 bases). CDR3 length: 15 residues. CDR1 is MNHEY and CDR2 is SMNVEV in the germline V gene (reference sequence). V lost 5 bases, J lost 4 bases, and 14 bases lay in between. CDR3 nucleotides: TGTGCCAGCAGTCTCGGGAGGGGGCGCACCGGGGAGCTGTTTTTT. Protein sequence: CASSLGRGRTGELFF.

The chain employs TRBV6-2 or TRBV6-3 and TRBJ2-1; D may be TRBD2 (5 bases). The V gene's germline CDR1 is MNHEY and CDR2 SVGEGT. The CDR3 sequence is 14 residues long. Trimming cost V 6 bases and J 13 bases, with 22 bases left between them. CDR3: CASRHSGREETQFF. CDR3 DNA: TGTGCCAGCAGACACAGCGGCAGAGAAGAGACCCAGTTCTTC.

This clonotype came up a few times. This chain joins TRBV27 and TRBJ2-1, with 7 bases identical to TRBD2. This CDR3 spans 14 amino acids. With 1 base clipped from V and 6 bases from J, the junction kept 3 bases outside the gene matches. Germline V gives CDR1 MNHEY, CDR2 SMNVEV (reference sequence). The CDR3 DNA reads as TGTGCCAGCAGTTTATATGGGGAGGGCAATGAGCAGTTCTTC. Its protein is CASSLYGEGNEQFF.